This is a list of T cell receptor beta chains from one sample in a study of cytomegalovirus exposure and HLA in healthy donors. The method was immunoSEQ multiplex PCR; TCRdb's version includes in-frame clones alone and lacks a portion of them. The sample lists under 200,000 clones, around 62% seen once, with around 3% in the top ten. Sequenced input: PBMCs. The source of these receptors is a middle-aged man in good health and CMV-seronegative. Both conserved end residues are part of each CDR3. A D gene is named only where the DNA matches it firmly. The size field is filled for only some rows; it gives once, few, many or a size class.

d_gene	v_gene	abundance	j_gene	len	CDR3aa	CDR3nt
TRBD2	TRBV7-9	few	TRBJ2-3	17	CASSRTSGRARSDTQYF	TGTGCCAGCAGCCGGACTAGCGGGAGGGCCAGGTCAGATACGCAGTATTTT
TRBD2	TRBV7-3	once	TRBJ2-1	13	CASSSTSGRLFFF	TGTGCCAGCAGCTCGACTAGCGGGAGGCTCTTCTTCTTC
-	TRBV7-6	-	TRBJ1-6	15	CASRLAPGGNSPLHF	TGTGCCAGCAGGCTCGCCCCGGGTGGGAATTCACCCCTCCACTTT
TRBD1	TRBV6-5	few	TRBJ1-4	14	CASRTGGSSEKLFF	TGTGCCAGCAGAACAGGGGGATCATCTGAAAAACTGTTTTTT
TRBD1	TRBV7-9	-	TRBJ1-4	14	CASSSRDRGQKLFF	TGTGCCAGCAGCAGCCGGGACAGGGGGCAAAAACTGTTTTTT
-	TRBV6-5	few	TRBJ1-2	12	CAGVVEPAGYTF	TGTGCCGGAGTGGTGGAGCCGGCGGGCTACACCTTC
TRBD2	TRBV2	once	TRBJ2-2	14	CASTPSGGGGELFF	TGTGCCAGCACGCCTAGCGGGGGGGGCGGGGAGCTGTTTTTT
TRBD1	TRBV2	-	TRBJ1-5	15	CASRSDRGVNQPQHF	TGTGCCAGCCGGTCCGACAGGGGTGTCAATCAGCCCCAGCATTTT
TRBD1	TRBV4-1	-	TRBJ1-2	15	CASSQEGQGGYGYTF	TGCGCCAGCAGCCAAGAGGGACAGGGCGGCTATGGCTACACCTTC
TRBD2	TRBV13	-	TRBJ2-7	16	CASSLFNTIAGYEQYF	TGTGCCAGCAGCTTGTTTAATACAATAGCGGGCTACGAGCAGTACTTC
-	TRBV6-4	-	TRBJ2-3	14	CARTQGPSTDTQYF	TGTGCCAGGACACAGGGACCGAGCACAGATACGCAGTATTTT
TRBD1	TRBV4-1	-	TRBJ2-7	14	CASSIGQEYYEQYF	TGCGCCAGCAGCATAGGACAGGAGTACTACGAGCAGTACTTC
-	TRBV19	-	TRBJ2-7	15	CASSISGSLAYEQYF	TGTGCCAGTAGTATTTCGGGATCCCTCGCTTACGAGCAGTACTTC
-	TRBV19	-	TRBJ2-7	17	CASSIDFSGASSYEQYF	TGTGCCAGTAGTATAGATTTCTCAGGGGCAAGCTCCTACGAGCAGTACTTC
TRBD2	TRBV6-1	-	TRBJ2-5	16	CASSAGLAGGQETQYF	TGTGCCAGCAGTGCCGGGCTAGCGGGGGGCCAAGAGACCCAGTACTTC
TRBD1	TRBV5-8	-	TRBJ1-2	14	CASRMTGDYYGYTF	TGTGCCAGCCGTATGACAGGGGACTACTATGGCTACACCTTC
TRBD2	TRBV4-1	-	TRBJ2-1	19	CASSQAEGGRVISYNEQFF	TGCGCCAGCAGCCAAGCAGAAGGCGGGAGGGTGATCTCTTACAATGAGCAGTTCTTC
-	TRBV9	-	TRBJ2-1	14	CASSVQQESNEQFF	TGTGCCAGCAGCGTTCAACAGGAATCCAATGAGCAGTTCTTC
-	TRBV27	-	TRBJ2-7	15	CASSSPTRFFYEQYF	TGTGCCAGCAGTTCCCCGACTAGATTCTTCTACGAGCAGTACTTC
TRBD2	TRBV4-2	-	TRBJ2-5	14	CASSQAEGGRPLYF	TGTGCCAGCAGCCAAGCGGAAGGCGGGAGGCCCCTGTACTTC
TRBD2	TRBV2	few	TRBJ2-5	13	CASSGLAWETQYF	TGTGCCAGCAGTGGACTAGCGTGGGAGACCCAGTACTTC
TRBD1	TRBV7-2	-	TRBJ1-2	13	CASSVGTGGGYTF	TGTGCCAGCAGCGTCGGGACAGGAGGAGGCTACACCTTC
-	TRBV6-5	few	TRBJ2-3	15	CASSLTEYSTDTQYF	TGTGCCAGCAGCCTCACAGAATATAGCACAGATACGCAGTATTTT
TRBD2	TRBV9	-	TRBJ2-2	17	CASTAGLAGGQGGELFF	TGTGCCAGCACCGCCGGACTAGCGGGGGGGCAAGGCGGGGAGCTGTTTTTT
TRBD1	TRBV5-6	-	TRBJ1-5	16	CASSLQGVYSNQPQHF	TGTGCCAGCAGCTTACAGGGGGTATATAGCAATCAGCCCCAGCATTTT
TRBD2	TRBV5-1	few	TRBJ2-2	14	CASSPGLAYGELFF	TGCGCCAGCAGCCCGGGACTAGCGTACGGGGAGCTGTTTTTT
TRBD1	TRBV15	-	TRBJ2-7	14	CATQRDRGPYEQYF	TGTGCCACCCAACGGGACAGGGGACCCTACGAGCAGTACTTC
TRBD1	TRBV5-8	-	TRBJ1-1	14	CASSLYRGDTEAFF	TGTGCCAGCAGCTTGTACAGGGGAGACACTGAAGCTTTCTTT
TRBD1	TRBV7-2	few	TRBJ1-2	13	CASSRTGGLGYTF	TGTGCCAGCAGCCGAACAGGGGGCTTAGGCTACACCTTC
-	TRBV6-6	many	TRBJ2-3	15	CASSRQTLNTDTQYF	TGTGCCAGCAGTCGACAGACATTAAACACAGATACGCAGTATTTT
-	TRBV7-3	-	TRBJ2-5	16	CASSLLGGNLQETQYF	TGTGCCAGCAGCTTATTGGGGGGAAACTTACAAGAGACCCAGTACTTC
TRBD1	TRBV27	-	TRBJ1-1	15	CASSRTGSMNTEAFF	TGTGCCAGCAGTAGGACAGGGAGCATGAACACTGAAGCTTTCTTT
-	TRBV20-1	few	TRBJ2-7	11	CSAAAEVEQYF	TGCAGTGCCGCCGCCGAGGTGGAGCAGTACTTC
-	TRBV19	-	TRBJ1-1	15	CASSTTPSGDTEAFF	TGTGCCAGTAGTACAACGCCGTCGGGGGACACTGAAGCTTTCTTT
TRBD2	TRBV11-3	-	TRBJ2-3	16	CASSPGRLAVEDTQYF	TGTGCCAGCAGCCCCGGCCGGCTAGCGGTTGAAGATACGCAGTATTTT
TRBD1	TRBV5-1	-	TRBJ1-4	13	CASSFQGDEKLFF	TGCGCCAGCAGTTTCCAGGGGGATGAAAAACTGTTTTTT
TRBD1	TRBV13	few	TRBJ1-1	13	CASSRDRDTEAFF	TGTGCCAGCAGCAGGGACAGGGATACTGAAGCTTTCTTT
-	TRBV4-2	-	TRBJ1-1	13	CASSRAVNTEAFF	TGTGCCAGCAGCCGAGCGGTGAACACTGAAGCTTTCTTT
TRBD1	TRBV6-5	-	TRBJ1-1	14	CASSYLPQGTEAFF	TGTGCCAGCAGTTACCTACCACAGGGGACTGAAGCTTTCTTT
-	TRBV6-6	-	TRBJ1-5	13	CASIGSYNQPQHF	TGTGCCAGCATAGGGAGCTACAATCAGCCCCAGCATTTT
-	TRBV18	once	TRBJ2-2	14	CASSPASGSGELFF	TGTGCCAGCTCACCTGCCTCGGGTTCCGGGGAGCTGTTTTTT
-	TRBV5-1	-	TRBJ1-4	15	CASSLAGVPNEKLFF	TGCGCCAGCAGCTTGGCAGGTGTCCCTAATGAAAAACTGTTTTTT